This T cell receptor (beta chain) is drawn from a study of post-analysis software for immune sequencing data. Study at large: There were relapsing-remitting, secondary progressive and progressive-relapsing multiple sclerosis among the disease courses included.

There are a few counts of this clonotype. As yet, its antigen is unknown. Findings of the study overall: Controls showed significantly higher normalized Chao1 diversity than did multiple sclerosis patients. Samples made in the same batch grouped tightly together by F measure. Several TRBV segments were more frequent in patients than controls; TRBV5-6, TRBV5-1 and TRBV20-1 belonged to this group.

The CDR3 sequence is 17 residues long. Trimming took off 4 bases at V and 7 bases at J, with 23 bases between the two ends. Incorporated into the TCR beta cDNA libraries were unique molecular identifiers, which served to reduce PCR and sequencing biases. MiXCR, run by TCRdb on the PCR reads, gives a single entry per CDR3 protein. The sample contains under 200,000 distinct CDR3 sequences, under 40% of which appear only once. The gene calls are TRBV12-3 or TRBV12-4 and TRBJ2-1; the D gene is possibly TRBD1 (7 bases). The TCR was taken from a girl between 10 and 17 years old with multiple sclerosis. Source: blood, taken after autologous hematopoietic stem cell transplantation. The CDR3 region is CASSSLFRGEWVNEQFF. The CDR3 coding sequence is TGTGCCAGCAGTTCCCTATTCAGGGGGGAATGGGTGAATGAGCAGTTCTTC.